The rows below give T cell receptor beta chains drawn from one sample of a study of shared clonotypes between healthy human individuals. The assay was immunoSEQ multiplex PCR, and TCRdb's table has in-frame clones only and misses some. The sample yields around 640,000 clones, about 96% seen once. The sample taken for sequencing was naive CD8+ T cells sorted from blood. The receptor set was obtained from a woman between 25 and 40 years old in good health. Each CDR3 is given with its conserved first and last residue. The order of the fields is J gene, clone size, D gene, V gene, CDR3 DNA, CDR3 protein. The D gene is left open where the match is weak. Expanded clones are given a class, and other clones once, few, many or no size at all.

TRBJ2-1 | - | TRBD2 | TRBV27 | TGTGCCAGCAGTTTTCTAGCGGGAGGCCACAATGAGCAGTTCTTC | CASSFLAGGHNEQFF
TRBJ2-7 | - | TRBD2 | TRBV7-2 | TGTGCCAGCAGCTTAGCGGGAGGGCCATACGAGCAGTACTTC | CASSLAGGPYEQYF
TRBJ2-7 | - | - | TRBV27 | TGTGCCAGCAGTTTAATTGCAGGGATCTACGAGCAGTACTTC | CASSLIAGIYEQYF
TRBJ2-2 | - | TRBD2 | TRBV6-6 | TGTGCCAGCAGTTACTTACTAGCGGGAGTAAACGGGGAGCTGTTTTTT | CASSYLLAGVNGELFF
TRBJ2-7 | - | - | TRBV11-2 | TGTGCCAGCAGCTTAGGTCCCTTCTTCGAGCAGTACTTC | CASSLGPFFEQYF
TRBJ2-2 | once | - | TRBV9 | TGTGCCAGCAGCGTAGAAGGGACCTGGCAGCCCTGGACCGGGGAGCTGTTTTTT | CASSVEGTWQPWTGELFF
TRBJ2-2 | once | TRBD2 | TRBV7-9 | TGTGCCAGCTCAGTAGCGGGAGCGAACACCGGGGAGCTGTTTTTT | CASSVAGANTGELFF
TRBJ2-7 | once | - | TRBV10-2 | TGCGCCAGCAGTTTAGGGGTGGGCTACGAGCAGTACTTC | CASSLGVGYEQYF
TRBJ2-5 | - | - | TRBV5-4 | TGTGCCAGCAGCTTGGTTCAGGACAATATCCAAGAGACCCAGTACTTC | CASSLVQDNIQETQYF
TRBJ2-7 | - | - | TRBV2 | TGTGCCAGCAGTACCCGACTTACCGCGGGGGAGCAGTACTTC | CASSTRLTAGEQYF
TRBJ2-1 | once | TRBD2 | TRBV6-5 | TGTGCCAGCAGTCTAGCGGGAGCGGTCAATGAGCAGTTCTTC | CASSLAGAVNEQFF
TRBJ2-7 | - | TRBD1 | TRBV7-9 | TGTGCCAGCAGCTCTACAGGGGGTTACTACGAGCAGTACTTC | CASSSTGGYYEQYF
TRBJ2-3 | - | TRBD2 | TRBV7-9 | TGTGCCAGCAGCTTAGCGCCTAGCGGCCCTTGGGCAGATACGCAGTATTTT | CASSLAPSGPWADTQYF
TRBJ2-1 | - | TRBD2 | TRBV27 | TGTGCCAGCAGTCCGACTAGCGGGAGGGCGAATGAGCAGTTCTTC | CASSPTSGRANEQFF
TRBJ2-7 | - | TRBD2 | TRBV5-6 | TGTGCCAGCAGCTTCGGGACTAGCAGACAGCAGTACTTC | CASSFGTSRQQYF
TRBJ2-1 | - | - | TRBV6-5 | TGTGCCAGCAGTTACTTCCCCCGGGAGAAGAGGGAGTTCTTC | CASSYFPREKREFF
TRBJ2-2 | - | TRBD2 | TRBV19 | TGTGCCAGTAGTAGCCCATGGGCGGGAGTGTTAACCGGGGAGCTGTTTTTT | CASSSPWAGVLTGELFF
TRBJ1-3 | once | - | TRBV7-9 | TGTGCCAGCAGCTTACGCGGGCCTCACGCAACTGGAAACACCATATATTTT | CASSLRGPHATGNTIYF
TRBJ2-7 | - | - | TRBV6-1 | TGTGCCAGCAGTGACCGCCGGGCACGGCCTTACGAGCAGTACTTC | CASSDRRARPYEQYF
TRBJ1-1 | - | - | TRBV28 | TGTGCCAGCAGTTTTACAACCAACACTGAAGCTTTCTTT | CASSFTTNTEAFF
TRBJ1-2 | - | - | TRBV27 | TGTGCCAGCAGTCCATACCGGGCCTCACCCGGAGGCTACACCTTC | CASSPYRASPGGYTF
TRBJ1-2 | - | - | TRBV2 | TGTGCCAGCAACCCCAGGGTAGAGAGGGATGGCTACACCTTC | CASNPRVERDGYTF
TRBJ2-7 | - | - | TRBV9 | TGTGCCAGCAGCGACTCGGCTGCTGAATACGAGCAGTACTTC | CASSDSAAEYEQYF
TRBJ2-1 | - | TRBD1 | TRBV13 | TGTGCCAGCAGCTTAGCGATCCGACAGGGGGGTAATGAGCAGTTCTTC | CASSLAIRQGGNEQFF
TRBJ1-1 | - | TRBD1 | TRBV15 | TGTGCCACCAGTCCACAGGGGATGAACACTGAAGCTTTCTTT | CATSPQGMNTEAFF
TRBJ2-7 | - | TRBD2 | TRBV10-1 | TGCGCCAGCAGTGAACAGGGACTAGCGGGATCCTACGAGCAGTACTTC | CASSEQGLAGSYEQYF